One and the same sample provided the 16 T cell receptor beta chains below, sequenced in a study of radiotherapy plus CTLA-4 blockade in lung cancer. Libraries were prepared by immunoSEQ multiplex PCR; TCRdb keeps only in-frame clonotypes and omits some of them. The data contain tens of thousands of clones, 75% to 90% of them singletons. The sequencing here drew on peripheral blood, taken from a patient treated with radiotherapy plus ipilimumab. The receptor source for this set is a human donor with non-small cell lung cancer who had stable disease on radiotherapy plus ipilimumab.

This clone has more than one count but fewer than ten. The chain joins TRBV4-2 to TRBJ2-7, with 7 bases lining up with TRBD1. This CDR3 is 16 amino acids long. Germline V gene lookup returns CDR1 LGHNA and CDR2 YNFKEQ. J lost 5 bases, V lost 2 bases, and 12 bases had no gene match. CDR3 in DNA: TGTGCCAGCAGCCAATCCCCAGGGGGAAATGTCGACGAGCAGTACTTC. As protein: CASSQSPGGNVDEQYF.

This chain links TRBV9 with TRBJ2-1; 7 bases are a match to TRBD1. Germline values: CDR1 SGDLS, CDR2 YYNGEE. The CDR3 runs 18 residues. The junction had 9 bases not matched to a gene; V was cut back by 0 bases and J by 0 bases. This CDR3 is CASSVALGQVSSYNEQFF. CDR3 DNA: TGTGCCAGCAGCGTAGCTCTCGGACAGGTGAGCTCCTACAATGAGCAGTTCTTC. Full variable domain (outside the CDR3, taken from reference TRBV9 and TRBJ2-1): DSGVTQTPKHLITATGQRVTLRCSPRSGDLSVYWYQQSLDQGLQFLIQYYNGEERAKGNILERFSAQQFPDLHSELNLSSLELGDSALYFCASSVALGQVSSYNEQFFGPGTRLTVL.

The J gene is TRBJ2-1, the V gene TRBV7-6; 11 positions match TRBD2. Germline CDR1 SGHVS, CDR2 FNYEAQ. The CDR3 is 17 residues long. V lost 5 bases and J lost 6; bases outside the gene matches: 12. The CDR3 DNA is TGTGCCAGCAGCGTCATAGCGGGAGGGACCCTCACCAATGAGCAGTTCTTC. This codes for CASSVIAGGTLTNEQFF.

The genes are TRBV19 and TRBJ1-5; D uncertain. V lost 3 bases, J lost 7 bases, and 10 bases lay in between. Germline CDR1 is LNHDA and CDR2 is SQIVND (reference sequence). The CDR3 is 13 residues long. In nucleotides, the CDR3 is TGTGCCAGTAGTATCCCATTCCAACAGCCCCAGCATTTT. Its protein is CASSIPFQQPQHF.

The genes are TRBV10-2 and TRBJ2-1; 11 bases fit TRBD2. With V trimmed by 4 bases and J by 2 bases, 4 bases remained unmatched. Germline V CDR1 and CDR2: WSHSY, SAAADI. CDR3 size: 16 residues. The CDR3 spells CASSGLAGSTYNEQFF. The CDR3 nucleotides read TGCGCCAGCAGTGGACTAGCGGGAAGCACCTACAATGAGCAGTTCTTC.

V is TRBV4-1 and J is TRBJ2-3, with D tentatively TRBD2 (6 bases). Germline V gives CDR1 MGHRA, CDR2 YSYEKL. With 1 base removed from V and 1 base from J, the gap between germline ends came to 9 bases. The CDR3 length is 15 residues. CDR3 sequence reads: CASSQVVAGTDTQYF. CDR3 sequence (DNA): TGCGCCAGCAGCCAAGTGGTAGCGGGCACAGATACGCAGTATTTT.

J is TRBJ2-1 and V is TRBV5-6; 8 nucleotides line up with TRBD2. The CDR3 has 16 residues. After removal of 0 bases from V and 3 bases from J, the junction contained 5 bases not matched to a gene. Germline loops: CDR1 SGHDT, CDR2 YYEEEE. The CDR3 is CASSLDSGAYYNEQFF. Here the CDR3 DNA reads TGTGCCAGCAGCTTGGATAGCGGGGCGTACTACAATGAGCAGTTCTTC.

The rearrangement uses TRBV6-1 and TRBJ1-3; tentative D call: TRBD1 (5 bases). Trimming left V 9 bases short and J 1 base short, with 13 bases between. CDR1 MNHNS and CDR2 SASEGT come from the germline V gene. This CDR3 region has 14 residues. In DNA form, the CDR3 reads TGTGCCAGTGTTGGACATTCTTCTGGAAACACCATATATTTT. Translated, it gives CASVGHSSGNTIYF.

The chain carries TRBV2 and TRBJ2-7, with TRBD1 matching over 7 bases. The V gene's germline CDR1 is SNHLY and CDR2 FYNNEI. J lost 0 bases, V lost 5 bases, and 4 bases had no gene match. This CDR3 comprises 14 residues. DNA for the CDR3: TGTGCCAGCAGTCCCGACAGGGTCTCCTACGAGCAGTACTTC. It yields the protein CASSPDRVSYEQYF.

CDR3 sequence (DNA): TGTGCCAGCAGAGTAGACAGGGGAAACACAGATACGCAGTATTTT. Translating it yields CASRVDRGNTDTQYF. This chain connects TRBV28 to TRBJ2-3; 8 bases map to TRBD1. With 6 bases clipped from V and 2 bases from J, the junction kept 7 bases outside the gene matches. The CDR3 is 15 residues long. The V gene's germline CDR1 is MDHEN and CDR2 SYDVKM.

This chain joins TRBV4-2 and TRBJ2-7; D is perhaps TRBD2 (5 bases). V was pared by 0 bases and J by 3 bases, with 9 bases between. Germline lookup yields CDR1 LGHNA and CDR2 YNFKEQ. CDR3 length: 14 amino acids. This CDR3 is CASSQDQAGYEQYF. CDR3 in DNA: TGTGCCAGCAGCCAAGATCAGGCGGGCTACGAGCAGTACTTC.

This sequence joins TRBV2 and TRBJ2-2, with a tentative D call TRBD2 (6 bases). From germline, CDR1 is SNHLY and CDR2 FYNNEI. This CDR3 is 15 amino acids long. V gave up 4 bases and J gave up 4 bases, with 13 bases separating them. The CDR3 loop is CASSVSEGSTGELFF. The DNA of the CDR3 is TGTGCCAGCAGTGTTTCGGAGGGAAGCACCGGGGAGCTGTTTTTT.

This sequence joins TRBV28 and TRBJ1-2; 7 bases fit TRBD1. Germline-derived CDR1 and CDR2 are MDHEN and SYDVKM. There are 16 residues in the CDR3. V lost 7 bases and J lost 4; bases outside the gene matches: 15. CDR3 loop: CASNPSREGASYGYTF. CDR3 nucleotide sequence: TGTGCCAGCAACCCTTCACGGGAGGGGGCATCCTATGGCTACACCTTC.

This clone was seen only once. The J gene is TRBJ1-1, the V gene TRBV10-3; the match to TRBD1 covers 8 bases. Looked up from germline, CDR1 is ENHRY and CDR2 is SYGVKD. The length of the CDR3 is 14 residues. V was pared by 7 bases and J by 3 bases, with 7 bases of the junction left unmatched. CDR3 nucleotide sequence: TGTGCCATCACGGGGACAGGTACGGACACTGAAGCTTTCTTT. It codes for CAITGTGTDTEAFF.

The CDR3 here is CASSPAPGQGGEQFF. CDR3 nucleotide sequence: TGTGCCAGTAGCCCTGCGCCGGGACAAGGCGGTGAGCAGTTCTTC. V and J are TRBV19 and TRBJ2-1; D might be TRBD1 (6 bases). This CDR3 has 15 residues. V gave up 6 bases and J gave up 9 bases, with 21 bases separating them. Germline V gene data show CDR1 as LNHDA and CDR2 as SQIVND (reference sequence).

As to this clone: Additional DNA sequences in this sample encode the identical CDR3. This sequence joins TRBV11-3 and TRBJ2-6, with D possibly being TRBD1 (5 bases). This CDR3 has 14 residues. Germline-derived CDR1 and CDR2 are SGHNT and YENEEA. With 5 bases removed from V and 4 bases from J, the gap between germline ends came to 9 bases. The DNA for the CDR3 is TGTGCCAGCAGCCCGACAGCCGGGGCCAACGTCCTGACTTTC. It codes for CASSPTAGANVLTF.